This T cell receptor (beta chain) emerged from a study of blood T cell repertoires in COVID-19. Germline V CDR1 and CDR2: MDHEN, SYDVKM. The CDR3 runs 16 residues. V shed 6 bases and J 0 bases; nucleotides not matched to a gene: 4. The data were produced by immunoSEQ multiplex PCR, yet TCRdb's version contains in-frame clones alone and is incomplete. The sample lists 190,000 or so clones, roughly 83% seen once, with more than 7.5% in the top ten. Sequenced: PBMCs or T cells enriched from blood (not recorded which). The chain uses TRBV28 and TRBJ2-6; 8 bases line up with TRBD1. This TCR came from a woman aged 25 to 39 who had recovered from COVID-19. The DNA of the CDR3 is TGTGCCAGCAGCCAGGGGGCGAGCTCTGGGGCCAACGTCCTGACTTTC. It specifies CASSQGASSGANVLTF.